This T cell receptor beta chain was documented in a study of cytomegalovirus exposure and HLA in healthy donors. The PCR contained 60 Vbeta and 13 Jbeta primers. The assay was immunoSEQ multiplex PCR, and TCRdb's table has in-frame clones only and misses some. The sample consists of about 120,000 clones, 70% to 80% of them appearing once. Study-wide results and caveats: It was in a later analysis that TCR association rates were seen to vary by HLA locus, highest for DRB1 and lowest for HLA-C. Among TCR beta chains, those listed as cytomegalovirus-associated numbered about 160. CMV antigen specificity was confirmed in vitro for a few CMV-associated chains.

This clone has a handful of counts. Its specificity is unknown. The CDR3 spans 16 residues. The trim removed 2 bases at V and 2 bases at J, leaving 8 bases unmatched. Germline CDR1 reads LNHDA; CDR2 reads SQIVND (reference sequence). The sample consisted of PBMCs. The V call is TRBV19, the J call TRBJ2-7; 8 positions agree with TRBD1. The receptor's source is a man aged 45-65 years in good health and CMV-seropositive. CDR3 DNA sequence: TGTGCCAGTAGTATAAAGGACAGGGTAGGCCCCTACGAGCAGTACTTC. It yields the protein CASSIKDRVGPYEQYF.